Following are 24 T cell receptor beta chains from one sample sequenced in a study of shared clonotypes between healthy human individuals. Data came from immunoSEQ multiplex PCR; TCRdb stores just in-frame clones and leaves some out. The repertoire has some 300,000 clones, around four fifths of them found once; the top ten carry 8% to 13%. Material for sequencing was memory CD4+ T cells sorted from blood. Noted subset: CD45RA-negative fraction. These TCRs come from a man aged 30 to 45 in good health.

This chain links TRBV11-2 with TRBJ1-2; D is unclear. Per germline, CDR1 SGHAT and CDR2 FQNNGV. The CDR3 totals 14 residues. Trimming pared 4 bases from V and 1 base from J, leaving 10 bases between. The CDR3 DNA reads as TGTGCCAGCAGCTCACTCAAGTATAACTATGGCTACACCTTC. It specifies CASSSLKYNYGYTF.

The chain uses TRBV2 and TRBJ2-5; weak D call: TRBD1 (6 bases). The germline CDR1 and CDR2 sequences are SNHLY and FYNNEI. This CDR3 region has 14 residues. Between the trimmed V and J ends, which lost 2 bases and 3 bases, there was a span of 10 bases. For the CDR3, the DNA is TGTGCCAGCAGTGAATCACAGGGAAAAGAGACCCAGTACTTC. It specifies CASSESQGKETQYF. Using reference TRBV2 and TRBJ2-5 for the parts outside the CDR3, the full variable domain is EPEVTQTPSHQVTQMGQEVILRCVPISNHLYFYWYRQILGQKVEFLVSFYNNEISEKSEIFDDQFSVERPDGSNFTLKIRSTKLEDSAMYFCASSESQGKETQYFGPGTRLLVL.

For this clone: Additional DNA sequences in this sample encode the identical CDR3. The CDR3 DNA sequence: TGTGCCAGCAGCTTGGGGGCTAGCGGGGGTTCCTACGAGCAGTACTTC. Its protein is CASSLGASGGSYEQYF. V usage is TRBV5-4 and J usage is TRBJ2-7, with 10 bases aligning to TRBD2. Per the germline V gene, CDR1 is SGHNT and CDR2 is YYREEE (reference sequence). This CDR3 spans 16 amino acids. The junction had 4 bases not matched to a gene; V was cut back by 0 bases and J by 1 base.

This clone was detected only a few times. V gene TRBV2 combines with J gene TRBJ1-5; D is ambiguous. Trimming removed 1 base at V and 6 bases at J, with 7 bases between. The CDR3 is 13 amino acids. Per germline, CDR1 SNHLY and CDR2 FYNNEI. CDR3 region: CASSEDSRQPQHF. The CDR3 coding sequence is TGTGCCAGCAGTGAAGACAGTCGTCAGCCCCAGCATTTT.

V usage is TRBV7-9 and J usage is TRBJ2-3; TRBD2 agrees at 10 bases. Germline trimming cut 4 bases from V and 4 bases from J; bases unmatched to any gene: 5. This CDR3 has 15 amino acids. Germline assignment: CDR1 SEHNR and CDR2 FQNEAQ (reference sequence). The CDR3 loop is CASSSTSGNSDTQYF. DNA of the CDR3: TGTGCCAGCAGCTCCACTAGCGGGAACTCAGATACGCAGTATTTT. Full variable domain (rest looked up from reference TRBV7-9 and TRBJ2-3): DTGVSQNPRHKITKRGQNVTFRCDPISEHNRLYWYRQTLGQGPEFLTYFQNEAQLEKSRLLSDRFSAERPKGSFSTLEIQRTEQGDSAMYLCASSSTSGNSDTQYFGPGTRLTVL.

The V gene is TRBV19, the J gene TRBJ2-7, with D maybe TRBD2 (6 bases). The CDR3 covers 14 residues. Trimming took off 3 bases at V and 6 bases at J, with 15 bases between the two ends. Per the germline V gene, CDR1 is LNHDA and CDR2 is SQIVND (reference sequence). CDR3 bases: TGTGCCAGTAGTATCGCCCGGGGGTATGGCGAGCAGTACTTC. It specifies CASSIARGYGEQYF.

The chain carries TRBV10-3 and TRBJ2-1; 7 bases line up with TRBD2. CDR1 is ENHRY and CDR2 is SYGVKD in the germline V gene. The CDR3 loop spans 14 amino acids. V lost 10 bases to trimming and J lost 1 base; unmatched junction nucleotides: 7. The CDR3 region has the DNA TGTGCCACACGAGGCGGGAGTTCCTACAATGAGCAGTTCTTC. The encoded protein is CATRGGSSYNEQFF.

The DNA of the CDR3 is TGTGCCAGCAGCTTAGTTTCTAGCGGGAAACTCTACGAGCAGTACTTC. Translated, it gives CASSLVSSGKLYEQYF. This chain uses TRBV7-2 with TRBJ2-7, with 9 bases that match TRBD2. Germline lookup yields CDR1 SGHTA and CDR2 FQGNSA. The CDR3 sequence is 16 residues long. The ends lost 1 base at V and 3 bases at J; junction bases unmatched: 7.

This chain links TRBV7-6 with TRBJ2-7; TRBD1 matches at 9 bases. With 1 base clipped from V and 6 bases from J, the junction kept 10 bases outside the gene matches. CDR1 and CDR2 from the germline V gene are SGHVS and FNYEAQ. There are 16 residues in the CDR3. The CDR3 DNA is TGTGCCAGCAGCTTAGTTGGGGGACAGGGTCGTAGCGAGCAGTACTTC. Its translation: CASSLVGGQGRSEQYF.

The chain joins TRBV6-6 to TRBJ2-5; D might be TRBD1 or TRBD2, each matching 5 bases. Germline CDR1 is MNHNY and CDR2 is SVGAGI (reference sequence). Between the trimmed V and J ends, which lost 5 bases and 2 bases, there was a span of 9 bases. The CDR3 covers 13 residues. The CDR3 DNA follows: TGTGCCAGCAGTGGGACGCTACAAGAGACCCAGTACTTC. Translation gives CASSGTLQETQYF.

The CDR3 protein is CASSYAPTGNTEAFF. CDR3 coding DNA: TGCGCCAGCAGCTACGCCCCGACAGGGAACACTGAAGCTTTCTTT. This chain joins TRBV5-1 and TRBJ1-1; TRBD1 might be the D (6 bases). The ends were cut back, 3 bases at V and 1 base at J, with 13 bases in the middle. This CDR3 region has 15 residues. Per the germline V gene, CDR1 is SGHRS and CDR2 is YFSETQ.

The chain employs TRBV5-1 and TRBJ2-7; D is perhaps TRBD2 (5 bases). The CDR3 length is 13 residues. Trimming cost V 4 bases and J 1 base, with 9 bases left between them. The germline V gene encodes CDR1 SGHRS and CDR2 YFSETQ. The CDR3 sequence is CASSLDWSYEQYF. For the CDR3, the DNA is TGCGCCAGCAGCCTGGACTGGTCCTACGAGCAGTACTTC.

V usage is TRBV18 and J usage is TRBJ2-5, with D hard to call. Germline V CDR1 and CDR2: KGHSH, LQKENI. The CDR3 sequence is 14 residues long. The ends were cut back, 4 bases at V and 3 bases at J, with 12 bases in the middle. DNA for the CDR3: TGTGCCAGCTCACTCCACCCGGGCGAAGAGACCCAGTACTTC. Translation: CASSLHPGEETQYF. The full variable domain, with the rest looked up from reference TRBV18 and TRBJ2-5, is NAGVMQNPRHLVRRRGQEARLRCSPMKGHSHVYWYRQLPEEGLKFMVYLQKENIIDESGMPKERFSAEFPKEGPSILRIQQVVRGDSAAYFCASSLHPGEETQYFGPGTRLLVL.

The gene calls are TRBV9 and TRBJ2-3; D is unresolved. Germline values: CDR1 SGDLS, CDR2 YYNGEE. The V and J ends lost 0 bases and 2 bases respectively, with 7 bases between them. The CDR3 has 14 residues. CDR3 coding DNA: TGTGCCAGCAGCGTAGATACGGTCACAGATACGCAGTATTTT. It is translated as CASSVDTVTDTQYF.

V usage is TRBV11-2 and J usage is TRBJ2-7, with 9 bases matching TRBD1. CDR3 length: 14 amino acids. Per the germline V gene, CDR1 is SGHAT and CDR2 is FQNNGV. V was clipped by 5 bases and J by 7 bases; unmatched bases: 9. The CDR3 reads CASSRDRDRVEQYF. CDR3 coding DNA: TGTGCCAGCAGCAGGGACCGGGACAGGGTTGAGCAGTACTTC.

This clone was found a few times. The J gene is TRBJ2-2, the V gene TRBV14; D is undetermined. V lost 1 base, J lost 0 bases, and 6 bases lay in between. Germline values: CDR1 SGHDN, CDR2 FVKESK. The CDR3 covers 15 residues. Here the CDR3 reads CASSQVRSNTGELFF. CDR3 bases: TGTGCCAGCAGCCAAGTTAGGTCGAACACCGGGGAGCTGTTTTTT.

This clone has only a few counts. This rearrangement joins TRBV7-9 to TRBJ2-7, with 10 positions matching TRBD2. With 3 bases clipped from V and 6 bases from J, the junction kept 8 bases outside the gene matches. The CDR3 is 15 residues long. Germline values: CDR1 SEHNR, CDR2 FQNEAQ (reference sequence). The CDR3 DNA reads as TGTGCCAGCAGCTTCCAAAGCGGGAGGGCCTCCGAGCAGTACTTC. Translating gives CASSFQSGRASEQYF.

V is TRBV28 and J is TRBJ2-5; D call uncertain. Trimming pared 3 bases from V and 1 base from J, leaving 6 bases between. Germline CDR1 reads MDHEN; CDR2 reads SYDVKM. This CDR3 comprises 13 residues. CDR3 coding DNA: TGTGCCAGCAGTTTCGGCTTCCAAGAGACCCAGTACTTC. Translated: CASSFGFQETQYF.

For the CDR3, the DNA is TGTGCCAGCAGCAAGAATGCAGAGCTTTTTGCAACTAATGAAAAACTGTTTTTT. It codes for CASSKNAELFATNEKLFF. This chain connects TRBV5-5 to TRBJ1-4, with D unclear. The germline CDR1 and CDR2 sequences are SGHKS and YYEKEE (reference sequence). Trimming left V 4 bases short and J 0 bases short, with 19 bases between. The CDR3 has 18 amino acids. Supplemented by reference TRBV5-5 and TRBJ1-4, the full variable domain reads DAGVTQSPTHLIKTRGQQVTLRCSPISGHKSVSWYQQVLGQGPQFIFQYYEKEERGRGNFPDRFSARQFPNYSSELNVNALLLGDSALYLCASSKNAELFATNEKLFFGSGTQLSVL.

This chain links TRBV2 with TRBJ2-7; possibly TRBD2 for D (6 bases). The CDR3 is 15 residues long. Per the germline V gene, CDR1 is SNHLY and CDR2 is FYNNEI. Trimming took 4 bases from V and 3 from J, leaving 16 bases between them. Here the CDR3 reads CASSVGGELRYEQYF. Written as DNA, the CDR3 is TGTGCCAGCAGTGTTGGAGGGGAACTTCGCTACGAGCAGTACTTC.

In DNA form, the CDR3 reads TGTGCCAGCAGTGTCACAGGGTACAATCAGCCCCAGCATTTT. Residues: CASSVTGYNQPQHF. The J gene is TRBJ1-5, the V gene TRBV27; perhaps TRBD1 as D (6 bases). CDR3 size: 14 residues. Germline-derived CDR1 and CDR2 are MNHEY and SMNVEV (reference sequence). V was shortened by 5 bases and J by 3 bases, with 11 bases between the two germline ends.

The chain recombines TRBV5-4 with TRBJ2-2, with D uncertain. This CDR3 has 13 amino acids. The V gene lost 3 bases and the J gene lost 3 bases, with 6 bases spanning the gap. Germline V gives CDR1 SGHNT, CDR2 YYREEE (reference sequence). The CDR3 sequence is CASSSEHTGELFF. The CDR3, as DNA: TGTGCCAGCAGCTCGGAGCACACCGGGGAGCTGTTTTTT.

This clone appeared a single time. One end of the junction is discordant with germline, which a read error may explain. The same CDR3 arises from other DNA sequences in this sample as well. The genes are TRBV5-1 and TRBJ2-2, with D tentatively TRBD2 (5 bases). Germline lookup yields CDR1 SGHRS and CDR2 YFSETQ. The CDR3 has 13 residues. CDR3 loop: CASSWSYTGELFF. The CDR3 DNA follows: TGCGCCAGCAGCTGGAGTTACACCGGGGAGTTGTTTTTT.

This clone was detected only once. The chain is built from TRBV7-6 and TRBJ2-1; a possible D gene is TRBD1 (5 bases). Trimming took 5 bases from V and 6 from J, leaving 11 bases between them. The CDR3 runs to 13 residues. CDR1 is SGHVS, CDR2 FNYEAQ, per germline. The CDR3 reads CASSTDNGNEQFF. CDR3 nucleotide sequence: TGTGCCAGCAGCACGGACAACGGCAATGAGCAGTTCTTC.